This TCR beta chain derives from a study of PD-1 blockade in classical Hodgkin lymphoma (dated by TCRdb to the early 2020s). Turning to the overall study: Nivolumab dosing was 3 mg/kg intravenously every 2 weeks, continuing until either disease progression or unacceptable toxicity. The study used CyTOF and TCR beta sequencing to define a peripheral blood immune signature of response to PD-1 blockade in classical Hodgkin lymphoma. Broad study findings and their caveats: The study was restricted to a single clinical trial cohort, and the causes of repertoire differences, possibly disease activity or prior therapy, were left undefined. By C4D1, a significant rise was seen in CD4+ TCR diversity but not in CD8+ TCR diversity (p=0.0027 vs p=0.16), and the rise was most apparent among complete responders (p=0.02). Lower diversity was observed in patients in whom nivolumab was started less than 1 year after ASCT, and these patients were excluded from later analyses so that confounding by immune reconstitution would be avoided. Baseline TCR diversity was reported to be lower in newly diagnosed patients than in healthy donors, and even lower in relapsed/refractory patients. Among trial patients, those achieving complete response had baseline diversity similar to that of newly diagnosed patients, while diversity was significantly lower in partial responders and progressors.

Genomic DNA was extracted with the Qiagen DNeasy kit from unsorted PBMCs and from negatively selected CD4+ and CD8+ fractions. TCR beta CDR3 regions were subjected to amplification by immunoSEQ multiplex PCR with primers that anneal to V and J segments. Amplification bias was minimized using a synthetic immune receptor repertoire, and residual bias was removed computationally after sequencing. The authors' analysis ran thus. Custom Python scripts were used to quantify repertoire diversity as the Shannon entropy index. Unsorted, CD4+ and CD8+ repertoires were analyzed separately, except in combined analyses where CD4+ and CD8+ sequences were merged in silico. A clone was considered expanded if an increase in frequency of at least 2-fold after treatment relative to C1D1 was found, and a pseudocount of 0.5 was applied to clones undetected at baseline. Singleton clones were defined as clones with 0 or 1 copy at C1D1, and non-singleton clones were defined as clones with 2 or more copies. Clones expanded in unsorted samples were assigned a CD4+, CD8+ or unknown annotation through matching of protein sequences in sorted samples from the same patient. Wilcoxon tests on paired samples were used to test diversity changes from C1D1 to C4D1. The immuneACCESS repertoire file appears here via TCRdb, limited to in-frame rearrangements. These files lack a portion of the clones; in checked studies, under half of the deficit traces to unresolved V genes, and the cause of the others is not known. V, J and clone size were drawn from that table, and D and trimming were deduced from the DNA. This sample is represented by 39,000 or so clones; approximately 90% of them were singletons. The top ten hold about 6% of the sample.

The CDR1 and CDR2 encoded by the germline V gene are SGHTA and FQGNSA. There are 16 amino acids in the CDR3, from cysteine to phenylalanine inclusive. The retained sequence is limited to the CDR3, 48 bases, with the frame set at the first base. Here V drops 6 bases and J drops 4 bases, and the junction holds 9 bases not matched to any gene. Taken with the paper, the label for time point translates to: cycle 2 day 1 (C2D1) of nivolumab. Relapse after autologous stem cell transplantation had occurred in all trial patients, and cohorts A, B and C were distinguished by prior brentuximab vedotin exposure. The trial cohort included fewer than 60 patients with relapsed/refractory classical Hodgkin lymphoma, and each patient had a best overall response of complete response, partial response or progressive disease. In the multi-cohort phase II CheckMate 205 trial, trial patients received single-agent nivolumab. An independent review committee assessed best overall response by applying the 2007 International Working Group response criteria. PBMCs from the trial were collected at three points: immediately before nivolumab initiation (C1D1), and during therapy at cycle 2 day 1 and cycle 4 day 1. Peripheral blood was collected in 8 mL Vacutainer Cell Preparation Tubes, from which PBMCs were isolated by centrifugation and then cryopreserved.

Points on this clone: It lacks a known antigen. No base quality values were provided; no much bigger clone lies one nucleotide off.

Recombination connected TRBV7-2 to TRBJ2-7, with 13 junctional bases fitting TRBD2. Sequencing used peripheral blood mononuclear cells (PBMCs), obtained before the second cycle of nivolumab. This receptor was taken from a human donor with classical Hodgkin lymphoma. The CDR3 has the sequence CASRFWTSGSRYEQYF. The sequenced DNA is TGTGCCAGCAGATTCTGGACTAGCGGGAGTCGGTACGAGCAGTACTTC.